These T cell receptor beta chains were read from a single sample in a study of T cell responses to AZD1222 COVID-19 vaccine. The method was immunoSEQ multiplex PCR; TCRdb's version includes in-frame clones alone and lacks a portion of them. The sample has 150,000 or so clones, about 91% seen once. The sequencing used peripheral blood, collected 28 days after the second AZD1222 dose. These receptors were obtained from an adult who received the AZD1222 COVID-19 vaccine. The CDR3 runs from the conserved cysteine through the conserved F or W. D genes are given only for firm matches. The listing skips clone size in some rows; elsewhere it reads once, few, many or a size class.

V: TRBV30; D: TRBD1; size: NA; J: TRBJ1-6; DNA: TGTGCCTGGAGTGTGGGGGACAGGGGACTCCACTTT; CDR3: CAWSVGDRGLHF
V: TRBV28; D: TRBD1; size: NA; J: TRBJ1-4; DNA: TGTGCCAGCAGTAACCGACGACAGGGTATAAGGGGCCTGAATGAAAAACTGTTTTTT; CDR3: CASSNRRQGIRGLNEKLFF
V: TRBV6-2/TRBV6-3; D: NA; size: NA; J: TRBJ1-5; DNA: TGTGCCAGCAGTTACGGGGGGTATAGCAATCAGCCCCAGCATTTT; CDR3: CASSYGGYSNQPQHF
V: TRBV15; D: NA; size: NA; J: TRBJ1-1; DNA: TGTGCCACCAGCAGAGATCGGGGGGCGAAGGACACTGAAGCTTTCTTT; CDR3: CATSRDRGAKDTEAFF
V: TRBV30; D: TRBD1; size: NA; J: TRBJ1-5; DNA: TGTGCCTGGGACAGGGAGGGAAATCAGCCCCAGCATTTT; CDR3: CAWDREGNQPQHF
V: TRBV6-1; D: NA; size: NA; J: TRBJ1-2; DNA: TGTGCCAGCAGTGAAGCTGGGTGGGGAGGCTACACCTTC; CDR3: CASSEAGWGGYTF
V: TRBV19; D: TRBD2; size: NA; J: TRBJ2-5; DNA: TGTGCCAGTAGTATCGGGGGGGAGACCCAGTACTTC; CDR3: CASSIGGETQYF
V: TRBV7-2; D: NA; size: NA; J: TRBJ1-2; DNA: TGTGCCAGCAGCTTAGTCTCACAGGGAGATGGCTACACCTTC; CDR3: CASSLVSQGDGYTF
V: TRBV4-1; D: TRBD2; size: once; J: TRBJ2-1; DNA: TGCGCCAGCAGCCAAGAGCTAGCGGGACACAATGAGCAGTTCTTC; CDR3: CASSQELAGHNEQFF
V: TRBV11-2; D: NA; size: NA; J: TRBJ2-5; DNA: TGTGCCAGCAGCCCCCGGGACTCCCAAGAGACCCAGTACTTC; CDR3: CASSPRDSQETQYF
V: TRBV7-6; D: NA; size: NA; J: TRBJ1-1; DNA: TGTGCCAGCAGCTCCCCTAACGGGCTTCTGGGCACTGAAGCTTTCTTT; CDR3: CASSSPNGLLGTEAFF
V: TRBV7-9; D: NA; size: NA; J: TRBJ1-6; DNA: TGTGCCAGCAGCGGGGAGGGGTTAGTTGGAATCCGGGACGGAAATTCACCCCTCCACTTT; CDR3: CASSGEGLVGIRDGNSPLHF
V: TRBV3-1/TRBV3-2; D: NA; size: NA; J: TRBJ1-6; DNA: TGTGCCAGCAGCCAAGCGCTCCTCTCGGTATACAATTCACCCCTCCACTTT; CDR3: CASSQALLSVYNSPLHF
V: TRBV19; D: NA; size: NA; J: TRBJ2-6; DNA: TGTGCCAGTCTTTCCTTTACTTCTCGAGGGATTGAATCATCCAACGTCCTGACTTTC; CDR3: CASLSFTSRGIESSNVLTF
V: TRBV5-8; D: TRBD1; size: NA; J: TRBJ1-4; DNA: TGTGCCAGCAGCCCGGGACAGGGTAATTTCAAACTGTTTTTT; CDR3: CASSPGQGNFKLFF
V: TRBV4-2; D: NA; size: NA; J: TRBJ1-4; DNA: TGTGCCAGCAGCCACCCCTCGGGTCTTGAAAAACTGTTTTTT; CDR3: CASSHPSGLEKLFF
V: TRBV24-1; D: TRBD2; size: once; J: TRBJ2-2; DNA: TGTGCCACCGAGCGGGGGGCGAGGACCGGGGAGCTGTTTTTT; CDR3: CATERGARTGELFF
V: TRBV24-1; D: NA; size: NA; J: TRBJ2-2; DNA: TGTGCCACCAGCCAACCCCCGCCCAAGACGGCCGGGGAGCTGTTTTTT; CDR3: CATSQPPPKTAGELFF
V: TRBV25-1; D: NA; size: NA; J: TRBJ1-1; DNA: TGTGCCAGCATCCCCCCCGGGGGACGAAGCGCTTTCTTT; CDR3: CASIPPGGRSAFF
V: TRBV5-6; D: NA; size: NA; J: TRBJ1-2; DNA: TGTGCCAGCAGCCTCGGACAGTCTGACTATGGCTACACCTTC; CDR3: CASSLGQSDYGYTF
V: TRBV29-1; D: NA; size: NA; J: TRBJ1-2; DNA: TGCAGCGTTACCCCAGCGTTGGCCGATGGCTACACCTTC; CDR3: CSVTPALADGYTF
V: TRBV29-1; D: NA; size: once; J: TRBJ2-7; DNA: TGCAGCGTTGCCCCAACAGGGTTTAGCGACGAGCAGTACTTC; CDR3: CSVAPTGFSDEQYF
V: TRBV5-4; D: NA; size: NA; J: TRBJ2-7; DNA: TGTGCCAGCAGTCTGGCGGGCAGGGACGAGCAGTACTTC; CDR3: CASSLAGRDEQYF
V: TRBV27; D: TRBD1; size: NA; J: TRBJ1-1; DNA: TGTGCCAGCAGTTTCGGGACAGGGAAGACTGAAGCTTTCTTT; CDR3: CASSFGTGKTEAFF
V: TRBV20-1; D: NA; size: NA; J: TRBJ1-2; DNA: TGCAGTGCTAGACTGGGAGCGAACTACACCTTC; CDR3: CSARLGANYTF
V: TRBV2; D: TRBD1; size: once; J: TRBJ1-3; DNA: TGTGCCACACAGGGGACGGGAAACACCATATATTTT; CDR3: CATQGTGNTIYF
V: TRBV4-1; D: NA; size: NA; J: TRBJ2-2; DNA: TGCGCCAGCAGCCTGACCCTGGTCACCGGGGAGCTGTTTTTT; CDR3: CASSLTLVTGELFF
V: TRBV18; D: NA; size: NA; J: TRBJ1-5; DNA: TGTGCCAGCTCACCGCCCAATCAGCCCCAGCATTTT; CDR3: CASSPPNQPQHF
V: TRBV25-1; D: NA; size: NA; J: TRBJ1-2; DNA: TGTGCCAGCAGCCAGAATGCTAACTATGGCTACACCTTC; CDR3: CASSQNANYGYTF
V: TRBV3-1/TRBV3-2; D: TRBD1; size: few; J: TRBJ1-2; DNA: TGTGCCAGCAGCCCCGGGACAGGGAACTATGGCTACACCTTC; CDR3: CASSPGTGNYGYTF
V: TRBV11-2; D: TRBD1; size: NA; J: TRBJ1-3; DNA: TGTGCCAGCAGCCCCCTGACAGGGCCTGGAAACACCATATATTTT; CDR3: CASSPLTGPGNTIYF
V: TRBV29-1; D: TRBD2; size: NA; J: TRBJ2-3; DNA: TGCAGCGTTGGAACGACTAGCTTACACACAGATACGCAGTATTTT; CDR3: CSVGTTSLHTDTQYF
V: TRBV19; D: NA; size: NA; J: TRBJ1-1; DNA: TGTGCCAGTAGGGACTTGGGGGGACGGGGCACTGAAGCTTTCTTT; CDR3: CASRDLGGRGTEAFF
V: TRBV4-1; D: TRBD1; size: few; J: TRBJ2-2; DNA: TGCGCCAGCAGCCAGGGGTGGACAGGGTCCACCGGGGAGCTGTTTTTT; CDR3: CASSQGWTGSTGELFF
V: TRBV19; D: TRBD2; size: NA; J: TRBJ2-5; DNA: TGTGCCAGTAGTATAGACCAGCGGGGGACCCAGTACTTC; CDR3: CASSIDQRGTQYF
V: TRBV6-5; D: NA; size: NA; J: TRBJ1-1; DNA: TGTGCCAGCAGTTATAACCGGGGTATCGCTGAAGCTTTCTTT; CDR3: CASSYNRGIAEAFF
V: TRBV28; D: NA; size: NA; J: TRBJ2-1; DNA: TGTGCCAGCAGTCTGTTAGATGAGCAGTTCTTC; CDR3: CASSLLDEQFF
V: TRBV5-6; D: TRBD2; size: NA; J: TRBJ2-1; DNA: TGTGCCAGCAGCTTCCTAGCGGCGGGGAATGAGCAGTTCTTC; CDR3: CASSFLAAGNEQFF
V: TRBV30; D: NA; size: NA; J: TRBJ1-1; DNA: TGTGCCTGGAGTTGGGGCACTGAAGCTTTCTTT; CDR3: CAWSWGTEAFF
V: TRBV5-4; D: NA; size: once; J: TRBJ2-3; DNA: TGTGCCAGCAGCTTCGTGGCGGACGGGGCTACGCAGTATTTT; CDR3: CASSFVADGATQYF
V: TRBV27; D: NA; size: NA; J: TRBJ2-7; DNA: TGTGCCAGCAGTTTATCGGGGTCCCGAGAGCAGTACTTC; CDR3: CASSLSGSREQYF